This T cell receptor (beta chain) was captured by sequencing in a study of blood T cell repertoires in COVID-19. On the study more broadly: Sources were T cells, B-cell-depleted T cells, or PBMCs; the material itself was cDNA or gDNA.

Clones were read by immunoSEQ multiplex PCR, and TCRdb kept only the in-frame ones, dropping some. Here the sample spans fewer than 250,000 clones, 84% being singletons. J gave up 11 bases and V 2 bases, and 6 bases lay outside the gene matches. The CDR3 runs 13 residues. The chain is built from TRBV12-3 or TRBV12-4 and TRBJ2-4, with 7 bases aligning to TRBD1. Material: PBMCs or T cells enriched from blood (not recorded which). This receptor was identified in a woman in her twenties or thirties who had been exposed to COVID-19. The CDR3: CASSLRNRGVQYF. DNA for the CDR3: TGTGCCAGCAGTTTAAGGAACAGGGGCGTTCAGTACTTC.